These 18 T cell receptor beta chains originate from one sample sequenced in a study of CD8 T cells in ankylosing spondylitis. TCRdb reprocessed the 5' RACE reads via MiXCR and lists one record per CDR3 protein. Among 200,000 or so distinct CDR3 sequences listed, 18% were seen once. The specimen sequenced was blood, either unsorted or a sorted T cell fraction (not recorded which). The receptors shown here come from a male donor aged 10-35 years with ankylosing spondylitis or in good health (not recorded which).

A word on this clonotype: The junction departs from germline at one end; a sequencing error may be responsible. The DNA of the CDR3 is TGTGCCAGCAGTTTCAACGGACAGAGCCAAGAGACCCAGTACTTC. The encoded protein is CASSFNGQSQETQYF. V usage is TRBV10-3 and J usage is TRBJ2-5; TRBD1 is a possible D gene (6 bases). The CDR3 is made up of 15 amino acids. Looked up from germline, CDR1 is ENHRY and CDR2 is SYGVKD.

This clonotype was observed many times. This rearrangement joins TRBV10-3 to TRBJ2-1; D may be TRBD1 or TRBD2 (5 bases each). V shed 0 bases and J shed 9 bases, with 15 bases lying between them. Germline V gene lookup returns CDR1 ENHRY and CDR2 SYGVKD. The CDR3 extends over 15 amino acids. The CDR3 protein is CAISESGRWHVEQFF. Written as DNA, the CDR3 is TGTGCCATCAGTGAGTCGGGACGCTGGCATGTTGAGCAGTTCTTC.

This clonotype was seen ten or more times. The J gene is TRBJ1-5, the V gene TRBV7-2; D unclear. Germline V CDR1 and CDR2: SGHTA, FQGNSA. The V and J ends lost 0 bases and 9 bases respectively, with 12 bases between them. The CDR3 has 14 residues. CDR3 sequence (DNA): TGTGCCAGCAGCTTAGCCGGCTTCAGTAGGCCCCAGCATTTT. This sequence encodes CASSLAGFSRPQHF. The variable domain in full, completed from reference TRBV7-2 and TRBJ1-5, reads GAGVSQSPSNKVTEKGKDVELRCDPISGHTALYWYRQSLGQGLEFLIYFQGNSAPDKSGLPSDRFSAERTGGSVSTLTIQRTQQEDSAVYLCASSLAGFSRPQHFGDGTRLSIL.

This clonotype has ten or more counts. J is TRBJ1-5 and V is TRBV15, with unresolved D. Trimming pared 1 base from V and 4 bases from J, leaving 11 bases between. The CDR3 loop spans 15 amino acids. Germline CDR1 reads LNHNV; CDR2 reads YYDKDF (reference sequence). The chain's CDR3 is CATSRARLFNQPQHF. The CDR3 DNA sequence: TGTGCCACCAGCAGAGCCCGACTGTTTAATCAGCCCCAGCATTTT.

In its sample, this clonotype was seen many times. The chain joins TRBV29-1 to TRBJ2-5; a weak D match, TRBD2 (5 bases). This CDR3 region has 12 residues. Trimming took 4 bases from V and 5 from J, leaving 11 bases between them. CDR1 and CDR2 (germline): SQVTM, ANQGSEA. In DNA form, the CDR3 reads TGCAGCGTTGGGACTGCCGGGGAGACCCAGTACTTC. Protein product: CSVGTAGETQYF.

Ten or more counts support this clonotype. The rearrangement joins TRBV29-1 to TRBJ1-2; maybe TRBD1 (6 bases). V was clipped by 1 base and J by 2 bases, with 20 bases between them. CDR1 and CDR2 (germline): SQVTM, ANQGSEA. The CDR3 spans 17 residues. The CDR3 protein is CSVEGKGGTQPNYGYTF. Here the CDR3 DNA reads TGCAGCGTTGAAGGCAAGGGGGGGACACAACCCAACTATGGCTACACCTTC.

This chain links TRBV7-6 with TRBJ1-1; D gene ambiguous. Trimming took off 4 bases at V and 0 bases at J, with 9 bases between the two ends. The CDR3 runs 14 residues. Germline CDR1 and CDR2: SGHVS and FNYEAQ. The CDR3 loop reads CASSSGSMNTEAFF. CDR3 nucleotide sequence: TGTGCCAGCAGCTCAGGCAGCATGAACACTGAAGCTTTCTTT.

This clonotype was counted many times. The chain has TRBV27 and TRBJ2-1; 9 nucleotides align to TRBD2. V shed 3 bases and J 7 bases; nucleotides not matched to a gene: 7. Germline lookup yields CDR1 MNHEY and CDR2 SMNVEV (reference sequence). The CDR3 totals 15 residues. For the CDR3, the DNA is TGTGCCAGCAGTTTGTGGGCGGGAGGGCCAAATGAGCAGTTCTTC. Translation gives CASSLWAGGPNEQFF.

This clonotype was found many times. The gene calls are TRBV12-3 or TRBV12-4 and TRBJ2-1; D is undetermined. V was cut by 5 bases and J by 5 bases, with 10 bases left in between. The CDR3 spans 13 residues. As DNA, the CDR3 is TGTGCCAGCAGTCCGGTATGGGACAATGAGCAGTTCTTC. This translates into CASSPVWDNEQFF.

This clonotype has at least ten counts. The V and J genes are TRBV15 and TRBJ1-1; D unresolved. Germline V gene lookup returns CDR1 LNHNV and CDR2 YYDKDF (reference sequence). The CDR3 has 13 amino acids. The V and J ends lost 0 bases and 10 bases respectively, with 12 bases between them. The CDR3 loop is CATSRDGLSGAFF. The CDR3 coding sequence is TGTGCCACCAGCAGAGATGGTCTAAGCGGAGCTTTCTTT.

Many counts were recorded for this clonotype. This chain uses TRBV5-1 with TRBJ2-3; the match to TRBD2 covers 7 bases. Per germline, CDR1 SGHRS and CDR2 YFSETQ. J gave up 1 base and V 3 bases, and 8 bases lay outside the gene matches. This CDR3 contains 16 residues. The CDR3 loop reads CASSSSGMEGTDTQYF. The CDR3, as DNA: TGCGCCAGCAGCTCCAGCGGGATGGAGGGCACAGATACGCAGTATTTT.

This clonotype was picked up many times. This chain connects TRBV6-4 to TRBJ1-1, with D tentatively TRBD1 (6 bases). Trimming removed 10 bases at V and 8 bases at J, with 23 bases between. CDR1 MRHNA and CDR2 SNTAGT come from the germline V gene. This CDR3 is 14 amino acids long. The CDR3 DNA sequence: TGTGCCAACCGGGGGCACCCCAAGACGCAAGAAGCTTTCTTT. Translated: CANRGHPKTQEAFF.

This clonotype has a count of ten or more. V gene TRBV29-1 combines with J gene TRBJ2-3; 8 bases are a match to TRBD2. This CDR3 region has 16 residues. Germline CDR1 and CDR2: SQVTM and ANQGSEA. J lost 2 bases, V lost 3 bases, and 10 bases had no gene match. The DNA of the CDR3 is TGCAGCGTTGAGGATCGGGGCGGGGGGCTCACAGATACGCAGTATTTT. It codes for CSVEDRGGGLTDTQYF.

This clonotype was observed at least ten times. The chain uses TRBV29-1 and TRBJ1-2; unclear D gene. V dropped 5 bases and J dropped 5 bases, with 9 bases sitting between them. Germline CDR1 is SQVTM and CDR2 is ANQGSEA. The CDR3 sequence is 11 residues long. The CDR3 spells CSVLGPYGYTF. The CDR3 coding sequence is TGCAGCGTTCTAGGCCCGTATGGCTACACCTTC.

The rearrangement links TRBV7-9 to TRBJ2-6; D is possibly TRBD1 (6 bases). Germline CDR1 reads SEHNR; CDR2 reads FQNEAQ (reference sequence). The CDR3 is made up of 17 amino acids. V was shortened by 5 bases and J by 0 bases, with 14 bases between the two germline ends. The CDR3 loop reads CASSPRQVLSGANVLTF. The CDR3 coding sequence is TGTGCCAGCAGCCCCAGACAGGTCCTCTCTGGGGCCAACGTCCTGACTTTC.

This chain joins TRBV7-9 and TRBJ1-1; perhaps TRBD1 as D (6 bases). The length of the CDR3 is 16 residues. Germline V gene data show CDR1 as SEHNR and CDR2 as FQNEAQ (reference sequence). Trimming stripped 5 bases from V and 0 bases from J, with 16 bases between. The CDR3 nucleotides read TGTGCCAGCAGCACGACACGACAGGCAATGAACACTGAAGCTTTCTTT. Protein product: CASSTTRQAMNTEAFF.

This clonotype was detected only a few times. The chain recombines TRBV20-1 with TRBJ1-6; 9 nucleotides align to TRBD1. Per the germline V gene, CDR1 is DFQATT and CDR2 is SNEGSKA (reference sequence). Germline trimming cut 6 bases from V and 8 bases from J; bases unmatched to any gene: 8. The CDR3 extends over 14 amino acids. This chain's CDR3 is CSAQGQGPYSPLHF. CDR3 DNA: TGCAGTGCACAGGGACAGGGACCATATTCACCCCTCCACTTT.

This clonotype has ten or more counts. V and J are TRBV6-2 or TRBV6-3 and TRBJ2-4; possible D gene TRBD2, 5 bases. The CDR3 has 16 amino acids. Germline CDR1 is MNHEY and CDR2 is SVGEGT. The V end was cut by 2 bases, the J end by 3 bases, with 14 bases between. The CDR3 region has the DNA TGTGCCAGCAGTTACGAGGTATTAGGAGGCAAAAACATTCAGTACTTC. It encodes CASSYEVLGGKNIQYF.